This section outlines one T cell receptor beta chain sequence together with its context. This clonotype was recorded many times. Its antigen remains undetermined. The record has no base qualities; no much larger clone is one base away. The TCR beta CDR3 regions were amplified from RNA transcripts. The TCR CDR3 was subjected to a first round of RT-PCR using the HTBI primer set and the Qiagen OneStep RT-PCR kit. The libraries were constructed in a second round of multiplex PCR and then size-selected and purified. Paired-end sequencing of the libraries was performed with 100 bp reads on an Illumina HiSeq2000. In the authors' own workflow: SOAPnuke was used to process the raw data, with reads discarded if the reads contained adapters or uncalled bases, had a mean Phred below 15, or lacked an exact constant-primer or identifier match. High-quality paired reads were merged with COPE v1.2.5, and unique nucleotide sequences were defined as clonotypes. Clonotypes were aligned to IMGT TRBV, TRBD and TRBJ reference segments using MiTCR v1.1. Only V-J combinations with frequency above 0.0001, covering about 99% of repertoires, were analysed. A TCS score was defined as the ratio between F50 (clonal expansion) and ExV (chaos), using BLOSUM62-based TCRdist between CDR3 peptides within each V-J. Welch's t-statistics and random forest reduced around 510 V-J features to roughly 13, which were used in a naive Bayes classifier (R e1071). The raw public data were reprocessed by TCRdb itself: fastp quality trimming at Q25, MiXCR clonotype calling, in-frame beta chains only. Rows with a matching CDR3 protein are joined into one entry that keeps the most common DNA and genes. The V and J calls, along with clone size, are taken from TCRdb and not from the paper's own processing. This sample has a few hundred thousand distinct CDR3 sequences in its table, and less than 20% of those were observed once. Clones ranked in the top ten supply approximately 7.4% of the sample.

The CDR3 has 15 amino acids, counting the end cysteine and phenylalanine. CDR3 DNA is the only sequence kept; it has 45 bases, read in frame from the first base. CDR1 DFQATT and CDR2 SNEGSKA are derived from the germline V gene (reference sequence). A distance of 15 bases separates the germline ends of V and J, which lose 3 bases and 3 bases respectively. This sample was included in a study of T cells in Graves' hyperthyroidism and ophthalmopathy (dated by TCRdb to about 2019). Background on the whole study: Peripheral blood was collected at initial diagnosis, before any treatment. The roughly 91 discovery patients were randomly divided into training and test sets at a 7:3 ratio. In several Graves' hyperthyroidism patients, the study also compared T-cell repertoires from thyroid tissue with T-cell repertoires from blood. The paper describes TCR Vbeta CDR3 sequencing of about 140 peripheral blood samples, made up of roughly 45 ophthalmopathy patients, over 70 hyperthyroidism patients and 17 progressor patients. A discovery cohort of fewer than 110 patients, roughly 40 with Graves' ophthalmopathy and 57 with stable Graves' hyperthyroidism, was used to find distinguishing TCR V-J signatures. Once sampling was done, hyperthyroidism patients were given methimazole at a starting dose of 30 mg daily, whereas ophthalmopathy patients were given high-dose intravenous methylprednisolone. Prospective prediction of ophthalmopathy was tested in an independent validation cohort consisting of 18 hyperthyroidism patients and about 17 patients who later progressed to ophthalmopathy.

Points the paper makes about the study in general: A 13 V-J signature model separated ophthalmopathy from stable hyperthyroidism, with 87.88% sensitivity and 81% to 82% specificity in cross-validation and 80%/75% in testing. No statistical method was used to set the sample size in advance, and investigators knew the group allocation. Most expanded thyroid clonotypes (frequency above 0.001) were also detected in blood, suggesting blood repertoires may reflect thyroid immune responses. During validation, the model predicted progression to ophthalmopathy a median of approximately six months ahead of onset, with almost 71% sensitivity and 72% to 80% specificity.

Graves' hyperthyroidism was defined as stable when no progression to ophthalmopathy occurred over 18 months of follow-up. Hyperthyroidism patients were newly diagnosed, had a disease duration of under 2 months, and were aged 18 to 65 years. Any patient with an uncontrolled infection, another autoimmune disease, pregnancy or lactation was excluded. Diagnoses were based on clinical symptoms, serum thyroxine and TRAb, thyroid ultrasound and orbital computed tomography. PBMCs were isolated from 7.5 to 10 ml of fresh peripheral blood by Ficoll-Paque density gradient centrifugation. Trizol reagent was used to extract total RNA, and RNA quality was then checked on an Agilent 2100 Bioanalyzer.

This sequence uses TRBV20-1 and TRBJ1-5, with the identity of the D gene unclear. The TCR originated in a woman younger than 45 with Graves' hyperthyroidism. Sequencing was done on a sample of blood. The encoded CDR3 is CSARPPLGDNQPQHF. DNA sequence: TGCAGTGCTAGGCCCCCCCTCGGAGACAATCAGCCCCAGCATTTT.